These 8 T cell receptor beta chains share one sample of origin, sequenced in a study of T cells in Graves' hyperthyroidism and ophthalmopathy. Amplified regions were TCR beta CDR3 sequences from RNA transcripts. TCR CDR3 underwent first-round RT-PCR with the HTBI primer set. TCRdb reanalysed the multiplex PCR reads using MiXCR and keeps one entry per CDR3 protein. The repertoire holds 450,000 to 600,000 distinct CDR3 sequences, with just under 20% as singletons. Sequencing input: blood. These receptors were taken from a middle-aged man with Graves' ophthalmopathy.

This chain links TRBV10-3 with TRBJ2-1; 8 nucleotides agree with TRBD2. Per the germline V gene, CDR1 is ENHRY and CDR2 is SYGVKD. The CDR3 loop spans 17 amino acids. V dropped 4 bases and J dropped 9; count of bases not matched to a gene: 17. CDR3 amino acids: CAISAKTGGGRTGEQFF. DNA for the CDR3: TGTGCCATCAGTGCGAAGACAGGAGGCGGGAGGACGGGTGAGCAGTTCTTC.

Ten or more counts support this clonotype. This chain connects TRBV30 to TRBJ1-6, with 9 positions matching TRBD1. The CDR3 length is 13 residues. CDR1 is GTSNPN and CDR2 is SVGIG in the germline V gene (reference sequence). V dropped 7 bases and J dropped 7; count of bases not matched to a gene: 5. CDR3 DNA sequence: TGTGCCTACAGGGGGCAGGGGAATTCACCCCTCCACTTT. Translating gives CAYRGQGNSPLHF.

The J gene is TRBJ1-5, the V gene TRBV11-2; perhaps TRBD1 as D (5 bases). Trimming cost V 0 bases and J 5 bases, with 8 bases left between them. The CDR3 is 14 amino acids. The V gene's germline CDR1 is SGHAT and CDR2 FQNNGV. The CDR3, as DNA: TGTGCCAGCAGCTTAGATCCGGGGGATCAGCCCCAGCATTTT. Amino acids: CASSLDPGDQPQHF.

With regard to this clonotype: The germline gene is not matched at one end of the junction; a read error may be the cause. The J gene is TRBJ1-5, the V gene TRBV10-3; TRBD1 might be the D (5 bases). CDR3 size: 14 residues. The germline V gene has CDR1 ENHRY and CDR2 SYGVKD. CDR3 nucleotides: TGTGCCACCAGGGAGGGGATCGTAAATCAGCCCCGGCATTTT. Protein sequence: CATREGIVNQPRHF.

The sample holds many counts of this clonotype. The chain employs TRBV7-9 and TRBJ2-3; TRBD2 aligns across 7 bases. This CDR3 contains 15 residues. Germline V lookup: CDR1 SEHNR, CDR2 FQNEAQ (reference sequence). J was trimmed by 6 bases and V by 4 bases; bases with no gene match: 10. The CDR3 DNA follows: TGTGCCAGCAGCTCAATTCTAAGGGGAGGGGATACGCAGTATTTT. It encodes CASSSILRGGDTQYF.

The CDR3 here is CASSSSSGVNTDTQYF. Here the CDR3 DNA reads TGTGCCAGCAGTTCTTCTAGCGGGGTGAACACAGATACGCAGTATTTT. The rearrangement links TRBV28 to TRBJ2-3, with 9 nucleotides matching TRBD2. This CDR3 comprises 16 residues. With V trimmed by 4 bases and J by 2 bases, 7 bases remained unmatched. Germline CDR1 MDHEN, CDR2 SYDVKM. Variable domain in full (rest from reference TRBV28 and TRBJ2-3): DVKVTQSSRYLVKRTGEKVFLECVQDMDHENMFWYRQDPGLGLRLIYFSYDVKMKEKGDIPEGYSVSREKKERFSLILESASTNQTSMYLCASSSSSGVNTDTQYFGPGTRLTVL.

The chain uses TRBV13 and TRBJ2-7, with 8 bases identical to TRBD2. J gave up 3 bases and V 3 bases, and 10 bases lay outside the gene matches. From germline, CDR1 is PRHDT and CDR2 FYEKMQ (reference sequence). This CDR3 has 16 amino acids. This CDR3 is CASSFSGVAGLYEQYF. As DNA, the CDR3 is TGTGCCAGCAGCTTTTCTGGAGTAGCGGGACTCTACGAGCAGTACTTC.

CDR3 in DNA: TGTGCCAGCAGCCCACAGGGACTGCGCAATCAGCCCCAGCATTTT. Residues: CASSPQGLRNQPQHF. V is TRBV12-3 or TRBV12-4 and J is TRBJ1-5; TRBD1 might be the D (6 bases). V was cut by 6 bases and J by 2 bases, with 14 bases left in between. This CDR3 spans 15 amino acids.